A selection of T cell receptor beta chains follows, all from one sample in a study of blood T cell repertoires in COVID-19. Sequencing was performed with immunoSEQ multiplex PCR; in TCRdb, only in-frame clones are kept and a portion is missing. The data hold roughly 400,000 clones, with around 87% observed a single time. Sample: peripheral blood. The receptors were gathered from a woman aged 60-75 years with COVID-19, enrolled during active disease. The CDR3 runs from the conserved cysteine through the conserved F or W. The D gene is left open where the match is weak. Clone size is stated in some rows and not others, as once, few, many or a class when expanded.

cdr3_nt cdr3_aa j_call clone_size d_call v_call
TGTGCCAGCTCACGGGCGACAGGGAAGGGCACTGAAGCTTTCTTT CASSRATGKGTEAFF TRBJ1-1 once TRBD1 TRBV18
TGTGCCAGCAGTCCAGCGGGGGGGCCCCCAGATACGCAGTATTTT CASSPAGGPPDTQYF TRBJ2-3 - TRBD2 TRBV28
TGTGCCAGTATCGAGGGACTGGGGATCTACGAGCAGTACTTC CASIEGLGIYEQYF TRBJ2-7 - - TRBV19
TGCGCCAGCAGCCAACAAAACCAGGGGGCCCGCTATGGCTACACCTTC CASSQQNQGARYGYTF TRBJ1-2 - TRBD1 TRBV4-1
TGCGCCAGCAGCTTGACTAGCGGGGGGATTAACACCGGGGAGCTGTTTTTT CASSLTSGGINTGELFF TRBJ2-2 - TRBD2 TRBV5-1
TGCGCCAGCATCAGTGGGACAGGGACGGCAGATACGCAGTATTTT CASISGTGTADTQYF TRBJ2-3 - TRBD1 TRBV5-1
TGTGCCAGCAGCCCCTCTGCCGGGGGGGCCTACAATGAGCAGTTCTTC CASSPSAGGAYNEQFF TRBJ2-1 - TRBD2 TRBV7-6
TGTGCCAGCAGCCCTCGACAGCGTATTAATTCACCCCTCCACTTT CASSPRQRINSPLHF TRBJ1-6 - - TRBV11-2
TGTGCCAGCAGCTTGAGTTTAGCTAACTATGGCTACACCTTC CASSLSLANYGYTF TRBJ1-2 - - TRBV7-2
TGTGCCAGTAGTACAGGGGGCCACTCTGGGGCCAACGTCCTGACTTTC CASSTGGHSGANVLTF TRBJ2-6 - TRBD1 TRBV19
TGCGCCAGCAGCTTGTCCGGGGGGATCGCCGATGAGCAGTTCTTC CASSLSGGIADEQFF TRBJ2-1 - TRBD2 TRBV5-1
TGCAGCGTTGATAAGGGGGACGAGCAGTACTTC CSVDKGDEQYF TRBJ2-7 - - TRBV29-1
TGTGCCAGCAGCTTGGGATGGAGCTCTGGAAACACCATATATTTT CASSLGWSSGNTIYF TRBJ1-3 - - TRBV5-8
TGTGCCAGCATTCCGCACCCGGGACAGAATCTTGAAGCTTTCTTT CASIPHPGQNLEAFF TRBJ1-1 - TRBD1 TRBV27
TGTGCCAGCAGCCTACAGTCTTTCTCTGGAAACACCATATATTTT CASSLQSFSGNTIYF TRBJ1-3 - - TRBV9
TGTGCCACCAGGGGAGGACAGGGGGGAAACACTGAAGCTTTCTTT CATRGGQGGNTEAFF TRBJ1-1 - TRBD1 TRBV24-1
TGCGCCAGCTACGCAGGCAAAGCTAACTATGGCTACACCTTC CASYAGKANYGYTF TRBJ1-2 - - TRBV5-1
TGTGCCAGTAGTATAGGGGACAGGGGGAACTATGGCTACACCTTC CASSIGDRGNYGYTF TRBJ1-2 - TRBD1 TRBV19
TGCGCCAGCAGCTTGTACATCAGGACAGGGGGCGCGGACACCATATATTTT CASSLYIRTGGADTIYF TRBJ1-3 - TRBD1 TRBV5-1
TGTGCCAGCTCACGAGACAGAGGAACCACAGATACGCAGTATTTT CASSRDRGTTDTQYF TRBJ2-3 - - TRBV18
TGTGCCAGCAGAAGGACACAATCAGGGACCCAGTACTTC CASRRTQSGTQYF TRBJ2-5 - - TRBV6-5
TGTGCCAGCAGCGTAGGGTTGTGGAGCTCTGGAAACACCATATATTTT CASSVGLWSSGNTIYF TRBJ1-3 - - TRBV9
TGTGCCAGCAGCTTAGGGAACAGGGGGCCTAATGAAAAACTGTTTTTT CASSLGNRGPNEKLFF TRBJ1-4 - TRBD1 TRBV7-3
TGTGCCAGCAGCTTGGGGGGACTTATAGCCTCTAGCACAGATACGCAGTATTTT CASSLGGLIASSTDTQYF TRBJ2-3 - - TRBV5-4
TGTGCCAGCAGCTTTGGGGACAGGAGTAATCAGCCCCAGCATTTT CASSFGDRSNQPQHF TRBJ1-5 - TRBD1 TRBV7-9
TGTGCCAGCAGCCAACGGGTCCAGGGGAAACCAGCTTTCTTT CASSQRVQGKPAFF TRBJ1-1 - - TRBV14
TGTGCCAGTAGTATAGATCGGACAGCTGAAGCTTTCTTT CASSIDRTAEAFF TRBJ1-1 - - TRBV19
TGTGCCAGCAGCCTACCTGGGGCAGGGGGGAATGAGCAGTTCTTC CASSLPGAGGNEQFF TRBJ2-1 - - TRBV11-2
TGTGCCAGCAGCCCCCGGGGGACGTATACGCAGTATTTT CASSPRGTYTQYF TRBJ2-3 - - TRBV11-3
TGTGCCTGGATGCGAGGGGGGGATAATTCACCCCTCCACTTT CAWMRGGDNSPLHF TRBJ1-6 - - TRBV30
TGTGCCAGCTCACGGGGGCTGAACACCGGGGAGCTGTTTTTT CASSRGLNTGELFF TRBJ2-2 - - TRBV18
TGTGCCAGCAGTATTAGACAGGGGATGACTGAAGCTTTCTTT CASSIRQGMTEAFF TRBJ1-1 - TRBD1 TRBV28
TGCGCCAGCAGCCACGACGGGGCTAGCGGGCAAGAGACCCAGTACTTC CASSHDGASGQETQYF TRBJ2-5 - TRBD2 TRBV4-1
TGTGCCAGCCGAAGCTTAGGGGGAGGGATTTACGAGCAGTACTTC CASRSLGGGIYEQYF TRBJ2-7 - - TRBV27
TGTGCCAGCAATGAGGGGGGGGGCCGGCACACTGAAGCTTTCTTT CASNEGGGRHTEAFF TRBJ1-1 - - TRBV19
TGTGCCAGCAGCCAAGACTGGCGGGGGGACCCGCAGGGAGATACGCAGTATTTT CASSQDWRGDPQGDTQYF TRBJ2-3 - TRBD2 TRBV14
TGTGCCACCATGGGTGGGCCCCTCGGGGCTGAAGCTTTCTTT CATMGGPLGAEAFF TRBJ1-1 once - TRBV19
TGTGCCAGCAGGCCTACCGGGACAGGGGCCCTTAGGAGGTCCAATCAGCCCCAGCATTTT CASRPTGTGALRRSNQPQHF TRBJ1-5 - TRBD1 TRBV28
TGTGCCAGCAGTGGTAGGAGGGCAGGGGGCAATGACTTTTCTTGGAACACCATATATTTT CASSGRRAGGNDFSWNTIYF TRBJ1-3 once TRBD1 TRBV6-1
TGCGCCAGCAGCTTGAAACCTAGCACTCTAGCGGAGACCCAGTACTTC CASSLKPSTLAETQYF TRBJ2-5 - - TRBV5-1
TGCGCCAGCACGCGCTCAGGGGGCACCAACCAAGAGACCCAGTACTTC CASTRSGGTNQETQYF TRBJ2-5 - TRBD1 TRBV5-1
TGTGCCAGCAGCTTAGCTGAGAACACAGATACGCAGTATTTT CASSLAENTDTQYF TRBJ2-3 - - TRBV11-2
TGTGCCAGCAGGCCTGGGGGGATCCAAGAGACCCAGTACTTC CASRPGGIQETQYF TRBJ2-5 once - TRBV7-2
TGTGCCAGCAGGACCGGGACAGGGAATTCACCCCTCCACTTT CASRTGTGNSPLHF TRBJ1-6 - TRBD1 TRBV2
TGTGCCAGCAGACTAGGGGGTCACGAGCAGTACTTC CASRLGGHEQYF TRBJ2-7 - - TRBV5-5
TGTGCCAGTAGTATCCCAGGGGCGGTGTACACTGAAGCTTTCTTT CASSIPGAVYTEAFF TRBJ1-1 - - TRBV19
TGTGCCATCACCCTTGGACAGGGAATAGCAGCTTTCTTT CAITLGQGIAAFF TRBJ1-1 - TRBD1 TRBV10-3
TGCGCCAGCAGCCCGGGACTAGCGGGGGGAACAGATACGCAGTATTTT CASSPGLAGGTDTQYF TRBJ2-3 once TRBD2 TRBV5-1
TGTGCCAGCAGTTTGCGGGACACCGGGGAGCTGTTTTTT CASSLRDTGELFF TRBJ2-2 - - TRBV27
TGTGCCAGCAGCGTCCGGGAGTCGGGGAGCACTGAAGCTTTCTTT CASSVRESGSTEAFF TRBJ1-1 - - TRBV9